The T cell receptor (beta chain) under discussion was sequenced for a study of identifying expanded T cells in peripheral blood. Overall study findings and caveats: Differentially abundant clones: about 1.1 between replicates, about 16 at roughly 15 days, around 20 at four.

Collection occurred without any documented infections or immune events in donors. Libraries were prepared by immunoSEQ multiplex PCR; TCRdb keeps only in-frame clonotypes and omits some of them. The sample contains some 75,000 clones, almost 90% of which appear only once. As for this clone: What it binds is unknown.

V was shortened by 0 bases and J by 5 bases, with 10 bases between the two germline ends. Per the germline V gene, CDR1 is SGDLS and CDR2 is YYNGEE. The CDR3 consists of 14 residues. The chain links TRBV9 to TRBJ2-3; maybe TRBD2 (6 bases). The source is a person aged 18-70 years in good health. The specimen was blood. In DNA, the CDR3 is TGTGCCAGCAGCGTAGGCGGGATAGGAGATACGCAGTATTTT. It specifies CASSVGGIGDTQYF.